The sample holds many counts of the clone carrying this T cell receptor (beta chain). J lost 1 base, V lost 3 bases, and 6 bases had no gene match. Per germline, CDR1 ENHRY and CDR2 SYGVKD. The CDR3 extends over 17 amino acids. The record originates from a study of T cell repertoires in cytomegalovirus infection. Overall study: Both a matching HLA type and CMV infection were indicated by public TCR beta signatures.

TCRdb itself ran the reads through MiXCR, one entry per CDR3 protein. Of about 200,000 distinct CDR3 sequences listed, 8.5% to 10% are singletons. The receptor comes from a human donor in good health (CMV status not recorded). Some clones in this sample may be carry-over from other donors' samples. The V call is TRBV10-3, the J call TRBJ1-6, with TRBD1 matching 7 bases. Material: PBMCs. CDR3 amino acids: CAISEGQGGSYNSPLHF. CDR3 sequence (DNA): TGTGCCATCAGTGAAGGTCAGGGGGGTTCCTATAATTCACCCCTCCACTTT.